This T cell receptor beta chain was obtained from a study of cytomegalovirus exposure and HLA in healthy donors. Whole-study results and caveats: A later analysis showed that HLA-associated TCR beta chains had undergone more clonal expansion than equally common others.

The PCR had 60 Vbeta and 13 Jbeta primers. The repertoire was sequenced with immunoSEQ multiplex PCR; TCRdb's copy has only in-frame clones and lacks some. This sample has 200,000 to 250,000 clones, with almost 85% found just once. Points on this clone: The antigen remains unidentified.

V dropped 4 bases and J dropped 0 bases, with 13 bases sitting between them. CDR3 length: 15 residues. Germline CDR1 SNHLY, CDR2 FYNNEI. The rearrangement uses TRBV2 and TRBJ2-7, with D perhaps TRBD1 (6 bases). This receptor was taken from a woman aged 40 to 50 in good health and CMV-seronegative. The sequencing sample was made of PBMCs. The CDR3 DNA reads TGTGCCAGCAGTGCCCAGGGGCGCGACTCCTACGAGCAGTACTTC. This codes for CASSAQGRDSYEQYF.